This TCR beta chain was identified in a study of STAT5B mutations in CD4+ large granular lymphocyte leukemia. Study-wide background: Anti-CD4 microbead selection came after CD8+ cell depletion in cryopreserved samples. Overall study findings and caveats: Compared with healthy controls (2/35), patient top clones favored TRBV06 (8/27). Data were not HLA-matched across samples. Patient cell sources varied; over 5 CD4-sorted samples entered the clonality comparison.

Data came from immunoSEQ multiplex PCR; TCRdb stores just in-frame clones and leaves some out. The profile shows several thousand clones, around 74% of them singletons. In germline, CDR1 is SGHVS, CDR2 FQNEAQ. V gave up 5 bases and J gave up 7 bases, with 18 bases separating them. The CDR3 length is 15 residues. As for this clone: Antigen: not known.

This receptor was taken from a man between 65 and 79 years old with CD4+ T-cell large granular lymphocyte leukemia. Input material: PBMCs. This rearrangement joins TRBV7-8 to TRBJ1-5; D call uncertain. CDR3 sequence (DNA): TGTGCCAGCAGCCCCCGCTCCAGCCTTGAACAGCCCCAGCATTTT. This encodes CASSPRSSLEQPQHF.